A selection of T cell receptor beta chains follows, all from one sample in a study of cytomegalovirus exposure and HLA in healthy donors. TCRdb's copy holds only in-frame clones and misses some; the assay was immunoSEQ multiplex PCR. The table shows tens of thousands of clones, with 65% to 85% occurring only once. Material: PBMCs. These receptors were obtained from a woman in her 40s in good health and CMV-seropositive. Both conserved end residues are part of each CDR3. A D gene is named only where the DNA matches it firmly. The listing skips clone size in some rows; elsewhere it reads once, few, many or a size class.

DNA: TGCGCCAGCAGCCAAAGAGGACAGGGGAACAATCAGCCCCAGCATTTT
CDR3: CASSQRGQGNNQPQHF
J: TRBJ1-5
D: TRBD1
V: TRBV4-1
size: few

DNA: TGCGCCAGCAGCCAAGAAGATACTAGCGGTTCCTACAATGAGCAGTTCTTC
CDR3: CASSQEDTSGSYNEQFF
J: TRBJ2-1
D: TRBD2
V: TRBV4-1
size: NA

DNA: TGTGCCAGCGCCGGGGACAGCTTGTATGGCTACACCTTC
CDR3: CASAGDSLYGYTF
J: TRBJ1-2
D: TRBD1
V: TRBV6-5
size: NA

DNA: TGTGCCAGCAGTTCCAGGTACGAGCAGTACTTC
CDR3: CASSSRYEQYF
J: TRBJ2-7
D: NA
V: TRBV25-1
size: NA

DNA: TGCAGCGTTGCTGAGGGGGCTCAGCCCCAGCATTTT
CDR3: CSVAEGAQPQHF
J: TRBJ1-5
D: TRBD1
V: TRBV29-1
size: once

DNA: TGTGCCAGCAGTTCCGGGGGGGCAGGGCCGTACGAGCAGTACTTC
CDR3: CASSSGGAGPYEQYF
J: TRBJ2-7
D: TRBD2
V: TRBV6-1
size: few

DNA: TGTGCCAGCAGCGTAAGCCCTAGCGGGGGAAATGAGCAGTTCTTC
CDR3: CASSVSPSGGNEQFF
J: TRBJ2-1
D: TRBD2
V: TRBV9
size: NA

DNA: TGTGCCAGCACTCGACAGGGAGAGAACACTGAAGCTTTCTTT
CDR3: CASTRQGENTEAFF
J: TRBJ1-1
D: TRBD1
V: TRBV28
size: NA

DNA: TGTGCCTGGAGTGTACCCGGTGGAGATACGCAGTATTTT
CDR3: CAWSVPGGDTQYF
J: TRBJ2-3
D: NA
V: TRBV30
size: NA

DNA: TGTGCCAGCAGTTTATCGCGGGGCTGGGAGACCCAGTACTTC
CDR3: CASSLSRGWETQYF
J: TRBJ2-5
D: NA
V: TRBV27
size: NA

DNA: TGTGCCAGCAGTCGGGACAGTCTCTACGAGCAGTACTTC
CDR3: CASSRDSLYEQYF
J: TRBJ2-7
D: TRBD1
V: TRBV27
size: NA

DNA: TGCGCCAGCAGCCCGGAGGCACAGCCGTACAACACCATATATTTT
CDR3: CASSPEAQPYNTIYF
J: TRBJ1-3
D: NA
V: TRBV5-1
size: NA

DNA: TGTGCCAGCAGCGACGACAGGGGGGTTCAGCCCCAGCATTTT
CDR3: CASSDDRGVQPQHF
J: TRBJ1-5
D: TRBD1
V: TRBV2
size: NA

DNA: TGTGCCATCAGTGGAGGCTTCTCCATAGCAGATACGCAGTATTTT
CDR3: CAISGGFSIADTQYF
J: TRBJ2-3
D: NA
V: TRBV10-3
size: few

DNA: TGTGCCAGCAGCTTAGACGGGATCCTGAACACTGAAGCTTTCTTT
CDR3: CASSLDGILNTEAFF
J: TRBJ1-1
D: NA
V: TRBV7-9
size: NA

DNA: TGTGCCTGGAGTGTACGAAGGCTAGCGGGGGGGCCGGAGCAGTTCTTC
CDR3: CAWSVRRLAGGPEQFF
J: TRBJ2-1
D: TRBD2
V: TRBV30
size: few

DNA: TGCGCCAGCAGCTTCGACAGGAGCTCTGGAAACACCATATATTTT
CDR3: CASSFDRSSGNTIYF
J: TRBJ1-3
D: NA
V: TRBV5-1
size: NA

DNA: TGTGCCAGCAGTTACCTCTCGGGAACCGGGGAGCTGTTTTTT
CDR3: CASSYLSGTGELFF
J: TRBJ2-2
D: NA
V: TRBV6-5
size: NA

DNA: TGTGCCAGCAGCGAACGGGACAGAAGATTTGAGACCCAGTACTTC
CDR3: CASSERDRRFETQYF
J: TRBJ2-5
D: TRBD1
V: TRBV2
size: NA

DNA: TGTGCCTGGAGTTCAGGGACAGAAAAACTGTTTTTT
CDR3: CAWSSGTEKLFF
J: TRBJ1-4
D: NA
V: TRBV30
size: NA

DNA: TGTGCCAGCAGCCCCGGACATCTCTCTGGAAACACCATATATTTT
CDR3: CASSPGHLSGNTIYF
J: TRBJ1-3
D: NA
V: TRBV7-9
size: NA

DNA: TGCGCCAGCAGCTTGGTGGAGGTCTGGGACGAGCAGTACTTC
CDR3: CASSLVEVWDEQYF
J: TRBJ2-7
D: NA
V: TRBV5-1
size: NA

DNA: TGTGCCAGCACCACCGGGATTCTCTATGGCTACACCTTC
CDR3: CASTTGILYGYTF
J: TRBJ1-2
D: NA
V: TRBV28
size: NA

DNA: TGTGCCAGCAGCTTTCAACTAGCGGGAGTGGGCAATGAGCAGTTCTTC
CDR3: CASSFQLAGVGNEQFF
J: TRBJ2-1
D: TRBD2
V: TRBV5-4
size: NA

DNA: TGTGCCAGCAGCTTGGCAGGGGGCGGAAGTCAGCCCCAGCATTTT
CDR3: CASSLAGGGSQPQHF
J: TRBJ1-5
D: TRBD1
V: TRBV5-6
size: NA

DNA: TGTGCCAGCAGTTTCCCCGGGACAGCTGAAGCTTTCTTT
CDR3: CASSFPGTAEAFF
J: TRBJ1-1
D: TRBD1
V: TRBV27
size: NA

DNA: TGCGCCAGCAGCCCTGGACAGGGGGCGGTAACTGGCGTCGAGCAGTTCTTC
CDR3: CASSPGQGAVTGVEQFF
J: TRBJ2-1
D: TRBD1
V: TRBV5-1
size: NA

DNA: TGTGCCAGCAGCACGGGACAGGGGTCCTACGAGCAGTACTTC
CDR3: CASSTGQGSYEQYF
J: TRBJ2-7
D: TRBD1
V: TRBV7-9
size: NA

DNA: TGTGCCAGCAGTCGAGCTCGGGGGAGGAGCACGGTAGCTTTCTTT
CDR3: CASSRARGRSTVAFF
J: TRBJ1-1
D: NA
V: TRBV6-5
size: NA

DNA: TGCGCCAGCAGCCAAGGAAGGGGAGGACTGCGGATGGTAGAGCAGTTCTTC
CDR3: CASSQGRGGLRMVEQFF
J: TRBJ2-1
D: NA
V: TRBV4-1
size: NA

DNA: TGTGCCTGGAGTCGGTCAGGGGATAGCGAAAAACTGTTTTTT
CDR3: CAWSRSGDSEKLFF
J: TRBJ1-4
D: NA
V: TRBV30
size: NA

DNA: TGTGCCAGCAGCGCCCTCGTAGCGGGAGGTAAGAATGAGCAGTTCTTC
CDR3: CASSALVAGGKNEQFF
J: TRBJ2-1
D: TRBD2
V: TRBV9
size: NA

DNA: TGTGCCAGCAGCTTAAGAACGGGGGGGCTAGATACGCAGTATTTT
CDR3: CASSLRTGGLDTQYF
J: TRBJ2-3
D: TRBD2
V: TRBV7-7
size: once